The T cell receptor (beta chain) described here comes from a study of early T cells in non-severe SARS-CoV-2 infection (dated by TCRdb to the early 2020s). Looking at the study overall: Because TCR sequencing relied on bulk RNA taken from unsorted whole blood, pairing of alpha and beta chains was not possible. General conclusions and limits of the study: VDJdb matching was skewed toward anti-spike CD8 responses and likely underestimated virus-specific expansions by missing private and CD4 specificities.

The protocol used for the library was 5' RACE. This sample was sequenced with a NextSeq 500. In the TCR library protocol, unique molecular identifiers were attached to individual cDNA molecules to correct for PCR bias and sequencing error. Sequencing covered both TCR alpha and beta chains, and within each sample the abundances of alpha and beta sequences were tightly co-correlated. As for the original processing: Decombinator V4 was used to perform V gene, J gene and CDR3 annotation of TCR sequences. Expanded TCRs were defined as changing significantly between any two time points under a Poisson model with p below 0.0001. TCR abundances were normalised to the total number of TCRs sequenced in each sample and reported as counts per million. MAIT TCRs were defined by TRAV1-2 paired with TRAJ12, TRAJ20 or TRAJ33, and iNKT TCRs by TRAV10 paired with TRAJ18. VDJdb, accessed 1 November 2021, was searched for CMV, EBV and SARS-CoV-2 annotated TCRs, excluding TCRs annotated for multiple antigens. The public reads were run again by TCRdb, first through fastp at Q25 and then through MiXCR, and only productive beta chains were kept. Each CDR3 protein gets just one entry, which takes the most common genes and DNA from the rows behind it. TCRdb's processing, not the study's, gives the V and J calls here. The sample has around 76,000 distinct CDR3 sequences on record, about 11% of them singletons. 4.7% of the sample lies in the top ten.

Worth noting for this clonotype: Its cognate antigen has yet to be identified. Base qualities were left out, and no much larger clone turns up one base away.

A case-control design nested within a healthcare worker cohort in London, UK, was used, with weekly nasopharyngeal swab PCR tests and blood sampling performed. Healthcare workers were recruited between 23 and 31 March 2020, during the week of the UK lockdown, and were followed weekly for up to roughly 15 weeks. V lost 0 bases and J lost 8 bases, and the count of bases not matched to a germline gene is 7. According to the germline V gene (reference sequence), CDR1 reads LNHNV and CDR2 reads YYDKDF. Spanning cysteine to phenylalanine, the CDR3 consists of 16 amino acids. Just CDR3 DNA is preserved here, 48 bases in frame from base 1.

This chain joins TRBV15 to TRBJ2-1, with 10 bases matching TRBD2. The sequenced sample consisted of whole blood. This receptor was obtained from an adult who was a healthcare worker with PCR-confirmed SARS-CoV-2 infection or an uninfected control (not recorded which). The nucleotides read TGTGCCACCAGCAGAGATTACAGCGGGGGGGCGCATGAGCAGTTCTTC. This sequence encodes CATSRDYSGGAHEQFF.